Listed below are T cell receptor beta chains from one sample, sequenced in a study of OX40 agonist ivuxolimab in advanced cancers. This table comes from immunoSEQ multiplex PCR, and its TCRdb copy is limited to in-frame clones, with some not included. The table lists around 53,000 clones, roughly 85% of them singletons, with 20% in the top ten. Sequences were derived from CD4+ or CD8+ T cells sorted from blood, sampled in a trial of the OX40 agonist ivuxolimab. These receptors originate from an adult with an advanced solid tumor such as melanoma, head and neck, liver or kidney cancer. Each CDR3 is given with its conserved first and last residue. Each record gives: clone size, V gene, D gene, J gene, CDR3 protein, CDR3 DNA. The D gene is left open where the match is weak. Expanded clones are given a class, and other clones once, few, many or no size at all.

clone size: NA; V gene: TRBV5-1; D gene: TRBD1; J gene: TRBJ2-3; CDR3 protein: CASSRRDRATDTQYF; CDR3 DNA: TGCGCCAGCAGCCGCCGGGACAGAGCCACAGATACGCAGTATTTT
clone size: NA; V gene: TRBV7-8; D gene: TRBD2; J gene: TRBJ2-1; CDR3 protein: CASSLGGSGGSQGNEQFF; CDR3 DNA: TGTGCCAGCAGCTTAGGGGGGAGCGGGGGGTCTCAGGGGAATGAGCAGTTCTTC
clone size: NA; V gene: TRBV5-1; D gene: TRBD2; J gene: TRBJ2-1; CDR3 protein: CASSSASGGANEQFF; CDR3 DNA: TGCGCCAGCAGCTCAGCTAGCGGGGGGGCGAATGAGCAGTTCTTC
clone size: NA; V gene: TRBV27; D gene: TRBD2; J gene: TRBJ2-1; CDR3 protein: CASSLVSSGGFLGNEQFF; CDR3 DNA: TGTGCCAGCAGTTTAGTATCGAGCGGGGGGTTTTTGGGGAATGAGCAGTTCTTC
clone size: NA; V gene: TRBV28; D gene: NA; J gene: TRBJ1-2; CDR3 protein: CASRVTGDGYTF; CDR3 DNA: TGTGCCAGCAGGGTGACAGGAGATGGCTACACCTTC
clone size: NA; V gene: TRBV9; D gene: TRBD1; J gene: TRBJ1-2; CDR3 protein: CASSGRDSSRDGYTF; CDR3 DNA: TGTGCCAGCAGCGGCCGGGACAGTTCACGCGATGGCTACACCTTC
clone size: NA; V gene: TRBV28; D gene: NA; J gene: TRBJ1-5; CDR3 protein: CAITIGDIGQPQHF; CDR3 DNA: TGTGCCATCACCATCGGGGATATTGGGCAGCCCCAGCATTTT
clone size: NA; V gene: TRBV11-2; D gene: TRBD2; J gene: TRBJ2-5; CDR3 protein: CASSLPTSGEETQYF; CDR3 DNA: TGTGCCAGCAGCTTACCCACTAGCGGGGAAGAGACCCAGTACTTC
clone size: NA; V gene: TRBV5-4; D gene: NA; J gene: TRBJ2-3; CDR3 protein: CASSLKLGSTDTQYF; CDR3 DNA: TGTGCCAGCAGCTTGAAGTTAGGGAGCACAGATACGCAGTATTTT
clone size: NA; V gene: TRBV27; D gene: NA; J gene: TRBJ1-6; CDR3 protein: CASSFGTENSPLHF; CDR3 DNA: TGTGCCAGCAGTTTTGGGACGGAAAATTCACCCCTCCACTTT
clone size: NA; V gene: TRBV5-6; D gene: NA; J gene: TRBJ2-2; CDR3 protein: CASNSGGITGELFF; CDR3 DNA: TGTGCCAGCAACTCAGGGGGGATCACCGGGGAGCTGTTTTTT
clone size: NA; V gene: TRBV4-3; D gene: NA; J gene: TRBJ2-4; CDR3 protein: CASSQEVLVAKNIQYF; CDR3 DNA: TGCGCCAGCAGCCAAGAAGTGTTGGTAGCCAAAAACATTCAGTACTTC
clone size: NA; V gene: TRBV6-5; D gene: NA; J gene: TRBJ2-7; CDR3 protein: CASLGFPSYEQYF; CDR3 DNA: TGTGCCAGTTTGGGGTTTCCGAGCTACGAGCAGTACTTC
clone size: medium-sized; V gene: TRBV11-2; D gene: NA; J gene: TRBJ1-6; CDR3 protein: CASSLDTGGNSPLHF; CDR3 DNA: TGTGCCAGCAGCTTAGATACAGGAGGGAATTCACCCCTCCACTTT
clone size: NA; V gene: TRBV28; D gene: TRBD2; J gene: TRBJ2-1; CDR3 protein: CASSPPGLAEYNEQFF; CDR3 DNA: TGTGCCAGCAGTCCCCCGGGACTAGCAGAGTACAATGAGCAGTTCTTC
clone size: NA; V gene: TRBV10-3; D gene: NA; J gene: TRBJ2-1; CDR3 protein: CAISTGKGDNEQFF; CDR3 DNA: TGTGCCATCTCCACAGGAAAAGGGGACAATGAGCAGTTCTTC
clone size: NA; V gene: TRBV25-1; D gene: NA; J gene: TRBJ1-2; CDR3 protein: CASSEYLTAEDGYTF; CDR3 DNA: TGTGCCAGCAGTGAATATCTTACAGCGGAGGATGGCTACACCTTC
clone size: NA; V gene: TRBV2; D gene: NA; J gene: TRBJ2-3; CDR3 protein: CASPERTDTQYF; CDR3 DNA: TGTGCCAGCCCGGAGCGCACAGATACGCAGTATTTT